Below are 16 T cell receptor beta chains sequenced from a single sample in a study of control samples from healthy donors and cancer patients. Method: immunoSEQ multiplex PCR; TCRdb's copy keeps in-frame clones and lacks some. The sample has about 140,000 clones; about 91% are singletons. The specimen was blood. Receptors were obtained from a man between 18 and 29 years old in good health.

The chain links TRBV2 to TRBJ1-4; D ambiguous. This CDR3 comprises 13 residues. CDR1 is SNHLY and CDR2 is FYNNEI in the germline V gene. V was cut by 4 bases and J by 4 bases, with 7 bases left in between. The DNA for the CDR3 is TGTGCCAGCAGTGGGGGATATAATGAAAAACTGTTTTTT. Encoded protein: CASSGGYNEKLFF.

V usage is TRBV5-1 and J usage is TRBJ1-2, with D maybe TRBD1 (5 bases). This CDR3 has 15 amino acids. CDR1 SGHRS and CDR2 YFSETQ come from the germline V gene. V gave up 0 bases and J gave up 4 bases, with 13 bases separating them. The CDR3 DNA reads TGCGCCAGCAGCTTGGTCGGGGACGGATCCTATGGCTACACCTTC. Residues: CASSLVGDGSYGYTF.

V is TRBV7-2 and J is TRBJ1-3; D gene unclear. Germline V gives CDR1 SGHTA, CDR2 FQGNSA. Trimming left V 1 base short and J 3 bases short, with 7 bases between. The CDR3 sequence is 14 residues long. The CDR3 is CASSLGVGGNTIYF. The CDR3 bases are TGTGCCAGCAGCTTAGGAGTCGGTGGAAACACCATATATTTT.

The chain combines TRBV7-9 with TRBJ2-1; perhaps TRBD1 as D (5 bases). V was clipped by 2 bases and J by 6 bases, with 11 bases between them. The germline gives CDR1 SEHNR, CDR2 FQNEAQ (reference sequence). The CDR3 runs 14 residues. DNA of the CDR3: TGTGCCAGCAGCTTAACCACAGGAAGCAATGAGCAGTTCTTC. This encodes CASSLTTGSNEQFF.

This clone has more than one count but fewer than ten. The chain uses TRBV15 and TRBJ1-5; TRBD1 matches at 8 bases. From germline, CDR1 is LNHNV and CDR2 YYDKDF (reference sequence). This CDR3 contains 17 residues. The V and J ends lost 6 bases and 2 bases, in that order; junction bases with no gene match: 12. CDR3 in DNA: TGTGCCACCAGTACGTTCCCTGGACAGGGCCGCAATCAGCCCCAGCATTTT. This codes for CATSTFPGQGRNQPQHF. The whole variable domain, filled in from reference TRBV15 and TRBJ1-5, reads DAMVIQNPRYQVTQFGKPVTLSCSQTLNHNVMYWYQQKSSQAPKLLFHYYDKDFNNEADTPDNFQSRRPNTSFCFLDIRSPGLGDTAMYLCATSTFPGQGRNQPQHFGDGTRLSIL.

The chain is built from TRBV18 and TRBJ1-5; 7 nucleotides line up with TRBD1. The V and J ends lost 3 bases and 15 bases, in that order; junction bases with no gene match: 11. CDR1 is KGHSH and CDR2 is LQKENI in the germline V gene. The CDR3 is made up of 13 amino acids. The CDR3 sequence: CASSPLRGHSMHF. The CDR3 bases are TGTGCCAGCTCACCTTTGAGGGGGCACTCTATGCATTTT. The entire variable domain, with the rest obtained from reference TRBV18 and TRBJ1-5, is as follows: NAGVMQNPRHLVRRRGQEARLRCSPMKGHSHVYWYRQLPEEGLKFMVYLQKENIIDESGMPKERFSAEFPKEGPSILRIQQVVRGDSAAYFCASSPLRGHSMHFGDGTRLSIL.

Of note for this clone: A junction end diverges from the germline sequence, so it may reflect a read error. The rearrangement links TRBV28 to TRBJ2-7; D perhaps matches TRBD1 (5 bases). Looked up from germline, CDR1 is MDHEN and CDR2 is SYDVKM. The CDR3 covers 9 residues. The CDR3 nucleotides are TGTGCCAGCAGTTTTCAGGGCAACTTC. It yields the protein CASSFQGNF.

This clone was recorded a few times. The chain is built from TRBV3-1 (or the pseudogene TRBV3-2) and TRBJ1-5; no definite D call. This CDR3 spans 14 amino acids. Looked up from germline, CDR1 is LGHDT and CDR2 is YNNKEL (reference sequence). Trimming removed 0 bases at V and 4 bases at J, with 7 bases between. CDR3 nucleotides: TGTGCCAGCAGCCAAGATCATGGGAATCAGCCCCAGCATTTT. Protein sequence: CASSQDHGNQPQHF.

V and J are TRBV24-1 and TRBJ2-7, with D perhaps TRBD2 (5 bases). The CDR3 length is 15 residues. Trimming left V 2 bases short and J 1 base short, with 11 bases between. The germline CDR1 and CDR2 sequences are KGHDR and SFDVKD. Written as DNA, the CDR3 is TGTGCCACCAGTGATTCGAGGGCCCTTTCCTACGAGCAGTACTTC. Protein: CATSDSRALSYEQYF.

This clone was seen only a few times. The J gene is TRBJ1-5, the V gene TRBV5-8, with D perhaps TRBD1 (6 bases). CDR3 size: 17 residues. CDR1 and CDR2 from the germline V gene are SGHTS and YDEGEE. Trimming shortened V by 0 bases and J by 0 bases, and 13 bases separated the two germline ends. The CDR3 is CASSLAEDSNSNQPQHF. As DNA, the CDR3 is TGTGCCAGCAGCTTGGCCGAGGACAGCAATAGCAATCAGCCCCAGCATTTT.

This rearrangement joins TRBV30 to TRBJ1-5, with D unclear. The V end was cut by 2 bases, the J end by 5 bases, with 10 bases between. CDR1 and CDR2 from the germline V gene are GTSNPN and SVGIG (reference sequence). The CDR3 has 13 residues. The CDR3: CAWSTYTHQPQHF. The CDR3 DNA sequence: TGTGCCTGGAGTACCTACACCCATCAGCCCCAGCATTTT.

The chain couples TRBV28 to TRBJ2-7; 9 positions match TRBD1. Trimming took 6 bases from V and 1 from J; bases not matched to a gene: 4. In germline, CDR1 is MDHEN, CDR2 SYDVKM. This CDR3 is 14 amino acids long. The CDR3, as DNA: TGTGCCAGCAGCACCGGGACAGGGTCCTACGAGCAGTACTTC. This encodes CASSTGTGSYEQYF.

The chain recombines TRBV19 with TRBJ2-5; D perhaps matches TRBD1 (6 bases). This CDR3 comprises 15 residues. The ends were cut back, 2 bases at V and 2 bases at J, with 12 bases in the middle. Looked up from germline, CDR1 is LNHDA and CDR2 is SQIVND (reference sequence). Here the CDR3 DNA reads TGTGCCAGTAGTATAAGCCGGGACACACAAGAGACCCAGTACTTC. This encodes CASSISRDTQETQYF.

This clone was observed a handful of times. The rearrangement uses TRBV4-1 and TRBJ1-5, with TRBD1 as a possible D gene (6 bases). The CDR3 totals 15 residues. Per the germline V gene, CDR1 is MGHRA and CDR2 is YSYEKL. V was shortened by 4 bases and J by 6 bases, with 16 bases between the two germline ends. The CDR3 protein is CASSPSAQGSQPQHF. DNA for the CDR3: TGCGCCAGCAGCCCGTCCGCACAGGGAAGTCAGCCCCAGCATTTT.

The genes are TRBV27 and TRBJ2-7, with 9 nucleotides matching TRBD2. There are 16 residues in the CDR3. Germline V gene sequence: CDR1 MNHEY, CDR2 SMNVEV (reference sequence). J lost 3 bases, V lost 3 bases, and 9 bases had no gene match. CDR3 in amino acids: CASSLRGGGSRYEQYF. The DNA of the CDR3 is TGTGCCAGCAGTTTGCGGGGGGGAGGGAGTCGCTACGAGCAGTACTTC.

CDR3 sequence (DNA): TGTGCCAGCCTTGACAGGGGGAAAACAGATACGCAGTATTTT. This codes for CASLDRGKTDTQYF. The rearrangement uses TRBV6-5 and TRBJ2-3, with TRBD1 matching over 9 bases. Unmatched junction bases numbered 6, after V lost 8 bases and J lost 3 bases. The CDR3 length is 14 residues. Germline CDR1 reads MNHEY; CDR2 reads SVGAGI.